The entry below gives a single T cell receptor beta chain sequence along with its context. The sample is drawn from a study of T cell responses to AZD1222 COVID-19 vaccine. The CDR3 covers 15 residues. CDR1 is MGHRA, CDR2 YSYEKL, per germline. V gave up 4 bases and J gave up 9 bases, with 21 bases separating them. TCRdb's copy holds only in-frame clones and misses some; the assay was immunoSEQ multiplex PCR. This table has approximately 150,000 clones, 80% to 95% appearing once. The sequence was collected from an adult in good health. Here the sequenced sample was peripheral blood, taken on day 0 of AZD1222 vaccination. V and J are TRBV4-1 and TRBJ1-2; D is unresolved. The CDR3 protein is CASSPQVFNMESYTF. In DNA, the CDR3 is TGCGCCAGCAGCCCTCAAGTGTTCAATATGGAAAGCTACACCTTC.